These T cell receptor beta chains were read from a single sample in a study of shared clonotypes between healthy human individuals. Clones were read by immunoSEQ multiplex PCR, and TCRdb kept only the in-frame ones, dropping some. The sample shows some 2 million clones, approximately 95% of them seen only once. Source material: naive CD4+ T cells sorted from blood. The receptors derive from a man aged 18 to 29 in good health. Both conserved end residues are part of each CDR3. The D gene is left open where the match is weak. Only part of the rows carry a size: once, few, many, or a class if the clone is expanded.

d_call: TRBD1; j_call: TRBJ2-5; v_call: TRBV9; clone_size: NA; cdr3_nt: TGTGCCAGCAGCGTAGAAGCAACAGGGGGCCTAAAGACCCAGTACTTC; cdr3_aa: CASSVEATGGLKTQYF
d_call: NA; j_call: TRBJ1-4; v_call: TRBV7-9; clone_size: NA; cdr3_nt: TGTGCCAGCAGCCATTACACCTCAACTAATGAAAAACTGTTTTTT; cdr3_aa: CASSHYTSTNEKLFF
d_call: NA; j_call: TRBJ2-3; v_call: TRBV28; clone_size: NA; cdr3_nt: TGTGCCAGCAGTTTGCAAGGGGCGGCAGATACGCAGTATTTT; cdr3_aa: CASSLQGAADTQYF
d_call: TRBD2; j_call: TRBJ2-3; v_call: TRBV19; clone_size: once; cdr3_nt: TGTGCCAGTATGGCGGGACTAGCGGTAGATACGCAGTATTTT; cdr3_aa: CASMAGLAVDTQYF
d_call: NA; j_call: TRBJ2-1; v_call: TRBV29-1; clone_size: NA; cdr3_nt: TGCAGGACTGAGGGGCCGGAAAATGAGCAGTTCTTC; cdr3_aa: CRTEGPENEQFF
d_call: TRBD2; j_call: TRBJ2-2; v_call: TRBV11-3; clone_size: NA; cdr3_nt: TGTGCCAGCAGCGGAGGACTAGCGGGAGTCGGCGGGGAGCTGTTTTTT; cdr3_aa: CASSGGLAGVGGELFF
d_call: TRBD2; j_call: TRBJ2-2; v_call: TRBV18; clone_size: NA; cdr3_nt: TGTGCCAGCTCACCCGTACTAGCGGGCGGCGGGGAGCTGTTTTTT; cdr3_aa: CASSPVLAGGGELFF
d_call: TRBD2; j_call: TRBJ2-5; v_call: TRBV5-4; clone_size: NA; cdr3_nt: TGTGCCAGCAGCTTTATAATTAGCGGGGGGATATCAGAGACCCAGTACTTC; cdr3_aa: CASSFIISGGISETQYF
d_call: NA; j_call: TRBJ2-3; v_call: TRBV5-1; clone_size: NA; cdr3_nt: TGCGCCAGCAGCTTGGGGCTAGCTTCTAGCACAGATACGCAGTATTTT; cdr3_aa: CASSLGLASSTDTQYF
d_call: TRBD1; j_call: TRBJ2-7; v_call: TRBV7-2; clone_size: NA; cdr3_nt: TGTGCCAGCAGCTTAGAGGGGGACAGGTTCGTCTTC; cdr3_aa: CASSLEGDRFVF
d_call: TRBD1; j_call: TRBJ2-7; v_call: TRBV10-1; clone_size: NA; cdr3_nt: TGCGCCAGCAGTGACCCCGGGACAGGGTCCTACGAGCAGTACTTC; cdr3_aa: CASSDPGTGSYEQYF
d_call: TRBD1; j_call: TRBJ1-2; v_call: TRBV11-2; clone_size: NA; cdr3_nt: TGTGCCAGCAGCTCGGCACGAGGGGGCGCTTACGGCTACACCTTC; cdr3_aa: CASSSARGGAYGYTF
d_call: NA; j_call: TRBJ2-1; v_call: TRBV7-2; clone_size: NA; cdr3_nt: TGTGCCAGCAGCCTGAACAATGAGCAGTTCTTC; cdr3_aa: CASSLNNEQFF
d_call: TRBD2; j_call: TRBJ2-7; v_call: TRBV7-2; clone_size: NA; cdr3_nt: TGTGCCAGCAGCTCTGTGCCGGGACTAGCGGGGTACTCCTACGAGCAGTACTTC; cdr3_aa: CASSSVPGLAGYSYEQYF
d_call: NA; j_call: TRBJ1-6; v_call: TRBV19; clone_size: NA; cdr3_nt: TGTGCCAGTAGTATTCGGACCGATTCACCCCTCCACTTT; cdr3_aa: CASSIRTDSPLHF
d_call: NA; j_call: TRBJ2-2; v_call: TRBV7-9; clone_size: NA; cdr3_nt: TGTGCCAGCAGAATAGACTTGAACACCGGGGAGCTGTTTTTT; cdr3_aa: CASRIDLNTGELFF
d_call: NA; j_call: TRBJ1-4; v_call: TRBV25-1; clone_size: NA; cdr3_nt: TGTGCCAGCAAACAGGGTTCTGAAAAACTGTTTTTT; cdr3_aa: CASKQGSEKLFF
d_call: NA; j_call: TRBJ1-4; v_call: TRBV2; clone_size: NA; cdr3_nt: TGTGCCAGCAGTGCCCTGAGCGTGACTAATGAAAAACTGTTTTTT; cdr3_aa: CASSALSVTNEKLFF
d_call: NA; j_call: TRBJ2-5; v_call: TRBV18; clone_size: NA; cdr3_nt: TGTGCCAGCTCACCACCGAGCAGATCGGAGACCCAGTACTTC; cdr3_aa: CASSPPSRSETQYF
d_call: NA; j_call: TRBJ1-1; v_call: TRBV28; clone_size: NA; cdr3_nt: TGTGCCAGCACCCGGGACACACCGAACACTGAAGCTTTCTTT; cdr3_aa: CASTRDTPNTEAFF
d_call: TRBD1; j_call: TRBJ1-1; v_call: TRBV25-1; clone_size: NA; cdr3_nt: TGTGCCAGCAGTGGCGGGACAGTGAACACTGAAGCTTTCTTT; cdr3_aa: CASSGGTVNTEAFF
d_call: NA; j_call: TRBJ2-5; v_call: TRBV14; clone_size: once; cdr3_nt: TGTGCCAGCAGCCACCTCCCCTTCCTAGGCCTTGAGACCCAGTACTTC; cdr3_aa: CASSHLPFLGLETQYF
d_call: TRBD2; j_call: TRBJ2-1; v_call: TRBV18; clone_size: NA; cdr3_nt: TGTGCCAGCTCACTACTAGCGGGAGATGAGCAGTTCTTC; cdr3_aa: CASSLLAGDEQFF
d_call: NA; j_call: TRBJ2-3; v_call: TRBV10-3; clone_size: once; cdr3_nt: TGTGCCATCAGTGAGGCTGAGGGTACGCAGTATTTT; cdr3_aa: CAISEAEGTQYF
d_call: NA; j_call: TRBJ1-1; v_call: TRBV7-8; clone_size: NA; cdr3_nt: TGTGCCAGCAGCTTAAGCTGGACCTTTAACACTGAAGCTTTCTTT; cdr3_aa: CASSLSWTFNTEAFF
d_call: TRBD2; j_call: TRBJ2-7; v_call: TRBV5-4; clone_size: NA; cdr3_nt: TGTGCCAGCAGCCTGGGACTAGCGGGGGGGTCCTCCTACGAGCAGTACTTC; cdr3_aa: CASSLGLAGGSSYEQYF
d_call: TRBD2; j_call: TRBJ2-3; v_call: TRBV2; clone_size: NA; cdr3_nt: TGTGCCAGCAGTGTCGGGGGGGATACGCAGTATTTT; cdr3_aa: CASSVGGDTQYF
d_call: NA; j_call: TRBJ2-3; v_call: TRBV5-4; clone_size: NA; cdr3_nt: TGTGCCAGCAGCTTTGCGGGTAGCACAGATACGCAGTATTTT; cdr3_aa: CASSFAGSTDTQYF
d_call: NA; j_call: TRBJ2-7; v_call: TRBV27; clone_size: NA; cdr3_nt: TGTGCCAGCAGTTACCGAGAACAGGGATACGAGCAGTACTTC; cdr3_aa: CASSYREQGYEQYF
d_call: NA; j_call: TRBJ2-1; v_call: TRBV5-4; clone_size: NA; cdr3_nt: TGTGCCAGCAGCCTCCAAGCGGGTGCTGGCTACAATGAGCAGTTCTTC; cdr3_aa: CASSLQAGAGYNEQFF
d_call: TRBD1; j_call: TRBJ1-2; v_call: TRBV5-1; clone_size: once; cdr3_nt: TGCGCCAGCAGCCCCTGGACAGGGGGCTATGGCTACACCTTC; cdr3_aa: CASSPWTGGYGYTF
d_call: NA; j_call: TRBJ1-1; v_call: TRBV5-1; clone_size: NA; cdr3_nt: TGCGCCAGCAGCTTAGGGGGTGTCGTCACTGAAGCTTTCTTT; cdr3_aa: CASSLGGVVTEAFF
d_call: NA; j_call: TRBJ2-7; v_call: TRBV30; clone_size: NA; cdr3_nt: TGTGCCTGGAGCCAGGACAGCTACGAGCAGTACTTC; cdr3_aa: CAWSQDSYEQYF
d_call: NA; j_call: TRBJ2-5; v_call: TRBV30; clone_size: NA; cdr3_nt: TGTGCCTGGAGTAAAGGAGGGTACAAACAAGAGACCCAGTACTTC; cdr3_aa: CAWSKGGYKQETQYF
d_call: TRBD2; j_call: TRBJ2-5; v_call: TRBV6-1; clone_size: NA; cdr3_nt: TGTGCCAGCAGTGAAGGATCGGGACTAGCGGGATCCCAAGAGACCCAGTACTTC; cdr3_aa: CASSEGSGLAGSQETQYF
d_call: NA; j_call: TRBJ1-5; v_call: TRBV28; clone_size: NA; cdr3_nt: TGTGCCAGCAGTTTGCCTAGAAGGGCTGTGGGCAATCAGCCCCAGCATTTT; cdr3_aa: CASSLPRRAVGNQPQHF
d_call: TRBD2; j_call: TRBJ2-3; v_call: TRBV7-2; clone_size: NA; cdr3_nt: TGTGCCAGCAGCTTACAGGGACTAGTCTCGAATACGCAGTATTTT; cdr3_aa: CASSLQGLVSNTQYF
d_call: NA; j_call: TRBJ1-6; v_call: TRBV10-3; clone_size: NA; cdr3_nt: TGTGCCATCAGCCTAGGAGGGAATTCACCCCTCCACTTT; cdr3_aa: CAISLGGNSPLHF
d_call: NA; j_call: TRBJ1-1; v_call: TRBV27; clone_size: NA; cdr3_nt: TGTGCCAGCAGTTTGCAGGGGCGTTCTGAAGCTTTCTTT; cdr3_aa: CASSLQGRSEAFF
d_call: NA; j_call: TRBJ1-3; v_call: TRBV29-1; clone_size: NA; cdr3_nt: TGCAGCGTTGATCGGAGAAACACCATATATTTT; cdr3_aa: CSVDRRNTIYF
d_call: NA; j_call: TRBJ2-3; v_call: TRBV7-9; clone_size: NA; cdr3_nt: TGTGCCAGCAGCTTACTACCCATGACAGGGAGGAGCACAGATACGCAGTATTTT; cdr3_aa: CASSLLPMTGRSTDTQYF
d_call: NA; j_call: TRBJ1-6; v_call: TRBV6-5; clone_size: NA; cdr3_nt: TGTGCCAGCAAGGCTCGGGTCGATTATAATTCACCCCTCCACTTT; cdr3_aa: CASKARVDYNSPLHF
d_call: NA; j_call: TRBJ2-3; v_call: TRBV9; clone_size: NA; cdr3_nt: TGTGCCAGCAGCGTAGGCTCCAGGGGGGCCACCACAGATACGCAGTATTTT; cdr3_aa: CASSVGSRGATTDTQYF
d_call: NA; j_call: TRBJ1-2; v_call: TRBV5-6; clone_size: NA; cdr3_nt: TGTGCCAGCAGCCCTGGAAAGAGGGGGGCCTATGGCTACACCTTC; cdr3_aa: CASSPGKRGAYGYTF
d_call: NA; j_call: TRBJ2-5; v_call: TRBV5-4; clone_size: NA; cdr3_nt: TGTGCCAGCAGCTCCCCAGCGGAAGAGACCCAGTACTTC; cdr3_aa: CASSSPAEETQYF
d_call: NA; j_call: TRBJ1-1; v_call: TRBV27; clone_size: NA; cdr3_nt: TGTGCCAGCAGTTCGTTACAGACGAACACTGAAGCTTTCTTT; cdr3_aa: CASSSLQTNTEAFF
d_call: NA; j_call: TRBJ1-4; v_call: TRBV6-1; clone_size: NA; cdr3_nt: TGTGCCAGCAGTGAAAGGGCCGAAAAACTGTTTTTT; cdr3_aa: CASSERAEKLFF